This TCR beta chain was recovered during a study of cytomegalovirus exposure and HLA in healthy donors. Study information: HLA-typed donors contributed 80 million or so unique TCRs, which were held in an early data release.

This CDR3 comprises 12 residues. Germline values: CDR1 SQVTM, CDR2 ANQGSEA. Study-level points and caveats: There were 160 or so TCR beta chains listed as cytomegalovirus-associated.

PCR was performed using 60 Vbeta and 13 Jbeta primers. This table comes from immunoSEQ multiplex PCR, and its TCRdb copy is limited to in-frame clones, with some not included. The sample records 150,000 to 200,000 clones, around 72% being singletons. Everyone who donated was a healthy bone marrow donor. On this clone itself: As yet, its antigen is unknown.

The receptor's source is a female donor in good health and CMV-seronegative. The chain couples TRBV29-1 to TRBJ1-4; no reliable D call. Sequenced sample: PBMCs. In DNA, the CDR3 is TGCGGCTCCGGAGGCCTCAATGAAAAACTGTTTTTT. It is translated as CGSGGLNEKLFF.